The rows below give T cell receptor beta chains drawn from one sample of a study of beta chain features in type 1 diabetes. TCRdb keeps only in-frame clones here, not all; method: immunoSEQ multiplex PCR. The data show over 650,000 clones, around 15% seen once. Specimen: naive CD4+ T cells from blood. These receptors all stem from a man aged 18 to 29 with type 1 diabetes. The CDR3 runs from the conserved cysteine through the conserved F or W. Each record gives: D gene, V gene, clone size, J gene, CDR3 protein, CDR3 DNA. A D gene is named only where the DNA matches it firmly. Not all rows give a size; the values are once, few, many and, for expanded clones, a class.

.	TRBV28	.	TRBJ2-5	CASSSTKGGKETQYF	TGTGCCAGCAGTTCCACTAAGGGGGGGAAAGAGACCCAGTACTTC
.	TRBV7-9	.	TRBJ2-7	CASSFMYGAGGEQYF	TGTGCCAGCAGCTTTATGTACGGAGCCGGAGGCGAGCAGTACTTC
TRBD1	TRBV2	.	TRBJ2-1	CASRPRTGDYNEQFF	TGTGCCAGCAGACCAAGGACAGGGGATTACAATGAGCAGTTCTTC
.	TRBV18	few	TRBJ1-4	CASSPQGTNEKLFF	TGTGCCAGCTCACCACAGGGGACTAATGAAAAACTGTTTTTT
.	TRBV5-4	.	TRBJ2-3	CASSLAGTLTDTQYF	TGTGCCAGCAGCTTGGCGGGGACTCTCACAGATACGCAGTATTTT
.	TRBV7-2	few	TRBJ2-4	CASSQYLGSPLLAIQYF	TGTGCCAGCAGCCAATATTTAGGTAGCCCTCTTTTGGCCATTCAGTACTTC
.	TRBV30	few	TRBJ1-5	CAWSASRQTGSNQPQHF	TGTGCCTGGAGTGCCTCTCGGCAGACAGGTAGCAATCAGCCCCAGCATTTT
TRBD2	TRBV25-1	.	TRBJ2-1	CASRIAGVAGEQFF	TGTGCCAGCAGGATAGCGGGGGTAGCCGGTGAGCAGTTCTTC
TRBD2	TRBV4-3	.	TRBJ2-4	CASSQDLTSGGLAKNIQYF	TGCGCCAGCAGCCAAGATTTGACTAGCGGGGGCCTAGCCAAAAACATTCAGTACTTC
TRBD1	TRBV28	.	TRBJ1-2	CASTPGGFRGPLDWNTF	TGTGCCAGCACTCCAGGCGGGTTCAGGGGGCCTCTCGATTGGAACACCTTC
TRBD1	TRBV6-5	few	TRBJ1-5	CASSRQGWSNQPQHF	TGTGCCAGCAGTAGACAGGGTTGGAGCAATCAGCCCCAGCATTTT
.	TRBV7-2	few	TRBJ2-5	CASSLVSIKETQYF	TGTGCCAGCAGCTTAGTGTCCATTAAAGAGACCCAGTACTTC
.	TRBV29-1	few	TRBJ2-1	CSVETDRHNEQFF	TGCAGCGTTGAAACGGACAGACACAATGAGCAGTTCTTC
.	TRBV9	.	TRBJ1-2	CASSVEAGSRGLYGYTF	TGTGCCAGCAGCGTAGAGGCCGGGAGCAGGGGCCTTTATGGCTACACCTTC
.	TRBV9	few	TRBJ2-5	CASSFRQGEETQYF	TGTGCCAGCAGCTTTCGGCAGGGAGAAGAGACCCAGTACTTC
.	TRBV15	.	TRBJ2-7	CATSREQVDYEQYF	TGTGCCACCAGCAGAGAACAGGTGGACTACGAGCAGTACTTC
.	TRBV30	few	TRBJ1-1	CAWREQMNTEAFF	TGTGCCTGGAGGGAACAGATGAACACTGAAGCTTTCTTT
.	TRBV29-1	.	TRBJ1-1	CSVVRNTEAFF	TGCAGCGTTGTGAGGAACACTGAAGCTTTCTTT
.	TRBV2	.	TRBJ1-6	CASSGSVASSPLHF	TGTGCCAGCAGTGGGTCAGTGGCGTCTTCACCCCTCCACTTT
.	TRBV7-2	.	TRBJ2-5	CASSSDPLEGETQYF	TGTGCCAGCAGCTCCGACCCTTTGGAGGGCGAGACCCAGTACTTC
TRBD2	TRBV5-1	.	TRBJ2-1	CASSPPGLAGGSNEQFF	TGCGCCAGCAGCCCACCGGGACTAGCGGGAGGGTCTAATGAGCAGTTCTTC
.	TRBV7-2	few	TRBJ2-7	CASSSGVYEQYF	TGTGCCAGCAGCTCCGGGGTTTACGAGCAGTACTTC
.	TRBV6-1	.	TRBJ1-2	CASSEGNSNYGYTF	TGTGCCAGCAGTGAAGGAAACTCTAACTATGGCTACACCTTC
.	TRBV20-1	.	TRBJ2-5	CSAAGPETQYF	TGCAGTGCCGCTGGGCCTGAGACCCAGTACTTC
.	TRBV12-5	few	TRBJ1-1	CASSQGSVNTEAFF	TGTGCTAGTTCGCAGGGGTCGGTGAACACTGAAGCTTTCTTT
.	TRBV7-9	few	TRBJ2-7	CASSLESATPMGEQYF	TGTGCCAGCAGCTTAGAGTCGGCAACCCCCATGGGAGAGCAGTACTTC
.	TRBV11-2	.	TRBJ2-7	CASSLEGQSGIYEQYF	TGTGCCAGCAGCTTAGAGGGACAGAGCGGGATCTACGAGCAGTACTTC
.	TRBV5-1	.	TRBJ2-3	CASSLDMGDTQYF	TGCGCCAGCAGCTTGGACATGGGGGATACGCAGTATTTT
TRBD1	TRBV5-6	few	TRBJ1-2	CASSFRQGLVQGYTF	TGTGCCAGCAGCTTCCGACAGGGGTTGGTTCAGGGCTACACCTTC
TRBD2	TRBV6-5	.	TRBJ2-3	CASSYSRLAGRTQYF	TGTGCCAGCAGTTACTCGAGGCTAGCGGGGCGGACGCAGTATTTT
TRBD1	TRBV4-3	.	TRBJ1-2	CASSRLTGGKGYTF	TGCGCCAGCAGCCGCCTGACAGGGGGCAAGGGCTACACCTTC
.	TRBV7-9	few	TRBJ2-7	CASSSRESYEQYF	TGTGCCAGCAGCTCCAGGGAATCCTACGAGCAGTACTTC
TRBD1	TRBV7-9	few	TRBJ2-1	CASSGTGYNEQFF	TGTGCCAGCTCCGGGACAGGATACAATGAGCAGTTCTTC
.	TRBV30	few	TRBJ1-2	CAWSESDYGGEDGYTF	TGTGCCTGGAGTGAATCTGACTACGGGGGCGAGGATGGCTACACCTTC
.	TRBV7-8	few	TRBJ1-2	CASSLGGYGYTF	TGTGCCAGCAGCTTAGGAGGCTATGGCTACACCTTC
.	TRBV30	few	TRBJ1-1	CAWSVLVAGTEAFF	TGTGCCTGGAGTGTACTGGTAGCGGGCACTGAAGCTTTCTTT
.	TRBV29-1	few	TRBJ2-7	CSVRQAHFSYEQYF	TGCAGCGTGAGACAGGCACACTTCTCCTACGAGCAGTACTTC
TRBD1	TRBV7-2	.	TRBJ1-2	CASSPGGTESYGYTF	TGTGCCAGCAGCCCCGGGGGGACAGAATCTTATGGCTACACCTTC
TRBD1	TRBV5-1	few	TRBJ2-5	CASSLGGQQETQYF	TGCGCCAGCAGCTTGGGGGGACAGCAAGAGACCCAGTACTTC
TRBD1	TRBV5-1	.	TRBJ1-6	CASSPDRGAYNSPLHF	TGCGCCAGCAGCCCAGACAGGGGAGCCTATAATTCACCCCTCCACTTT
.	TRBV6-1	.	TRBJ1-5	CASSGVQGRNQPQHF	TGTGCCAGCAGTGGAGTACAGGGACGCAATCAGCCCCAGCATTTT
TRBD1	TRBV19	few	TRBJ1-1	CASSMAGGITEAFF	TGTGCCAGTAGTATGGCAGGGGGCATCACTGAAGCTTTCTTT
TRBD2	TRBV7-9	.	TRBJ2-3	CASSPRTSGVTDTQYF	TGTGCCAGCAGCCCTCGGACTAGCGGGGTCACAGATACGCAGTATTTT
TRBD1	TRBV29-1	.	TRBJ1-3	CSVEGGTGLAGNTIYF	TGCAGCGTTGAGGGGGGGACAGGTTTAGCTGGAAACACCATATATTTT
.	TRBV11-2	.	TRBJ2-3	CASSPYSDTQYF	TGTGCCAGCAGCCCTTACTCAGATACGCAGTATTTT
.	TRBV7-2	.	TRBJ2-2	CASSLRGKIGELFF	TGTGCCAGCAGCTTACGCGGCAAAATCGGGGAGCTGTTTTTT
.	TRBV7-9	.	TRBJ2-5	CASSLAPEQYF	TGTGCCAGCAGCTTAGCTCCAGAGCAGTACTTC
.	TRBV5-6	few	TRBJ1-2	CASSSRTEHYGYTF	TGTGCCAGCAGCTCTCGGACAGAGCACTATGGCTACACCTTC
.	TRBV27	.	TRBJ1-5	CASSLKAGAQPQHF	TGTGCCAGCAGTTTGAAGGCGGGAGCTCAGCCCCAGCATTTT